The 4 T cell receptor beta chains below were found in one sample sequenced in a study of T cell repertoires in cytomegalovirus infection. From the reads, TCRdb called clonotypes with MiXCR, one entry per CDR3 protein. Of around 450,000 distinct CDR3 sequences listed, approximately 31% are singletons. The specimen sequenced was PBMCs. These receptors were collected from a human donor in good health (CMV status not recorded). Some clones in this sample may be carry-over from other donors' samples.

This clonotype was picked up a small number of times. This rearrangement joins TRBV7-9 to TRBJ1-2; TRBD1 aligns across 7 bases. The CDR3 has 14 amino acids. CDR1 is SEHNR and CDR2 is FQNEAQ in the germline V gene (reference sequence). Trimming removed 5 bases from V and 6 bases from J; junction bases left unmatched: 9. The CDR3 nucleotides read TGTGCCAGCAGCCAATCTTCAGGGGGGGATGGCTACACCTTC. Translating it yields CASSQSSGGDGYTF.

The rearrangement links TRBV2 to TRBJ2-1; D is possibly TRBD1 or TRBD2 (5 bases each). CDR1 and CDR2 from the germline V gene are SNHLY and FYNNEI. This CDR3 is built from 14 residues. The ends were cut back, 6 bases at V and 4 bases at J, with 13 bases in the middle. The DNA for the CDR3 is TGTGCCAGCAGCCCCGGATGGGGGTACAATGAGCAGTTCTTC. Its protein product is CASSPGWGYNEQFF. The full variable domain, rest sourced from reference TRBV2 and TRBJ2-1, is EPEVTQTPSHQVTQMGQEVILRCVPISNHLYFYWYRQILGQKVEFLVSFYNNEISEKSEIFDDQFSVERPDGSNFTLKIRSTKLEDSAMYFCASSPGWGYNEQFFGPGTRLTVL.

The chain has TRBV11-2 and TRBJ2-5, with D maybe TRBD1 (7 bases). Germline V gene lookup returns CDR1 SGHAT and CDR2 FQNNGV. V lost 8 bases to trimming and J lost 2 bases, with 21 bases between them. This CDR3 region has 16 residues. For the CDR3, the DNA is TGTGCCAGCGCCAGGGGGAGACTAGTCGTACAAGAGACCCAGTACTTC. It encodes CASARGRLVVQETQYF.

The count of this clonotype is one. An end of the junction does not agree with germline; a read error may underlie this. V is TRBV7-6 and J is TRBJ1-6; D is ambiguous. The CDR3 is made up of 14 amino acids. CDR1 is SGHVS, CDR2 FNYEAQ, per germline. CDR3 bases: TGTGCCAGCAGACCACAGAGTTATAATGCACCCCTCCACTTT. Translation: CASRPQSYNAPLHF.